These T cell receptor beta chains were read from a single sample in a study of cytomegalovirus exposure and HLA in healthy donors. The data were produced by immunoSEQ multiplex PCR, yet TCRdb's version contains in-frame clones alone and is incomplete. The data contain around 58,000 clones, about 67% of them singletons. Input material: PBMCs. The source of these receptors is a man aged 35 to 55 in good health and CMV-seropositive. Both conserved end residues are trimmed from each CDR3. The size entry is marked missing in some rows and otherwise reads once, few, many or a size class.

-,TRBV6-4,TRBJ1-1,ASSTGGGTYTEAF
-,TRBV10-1,TRBJ1-1,ASSGGQSNTEAF
-,TRBV5-1,TRBJ1-2,ASSLEGQGLEGYT
-,TRBV11-3,TRBJ1-3,ASSLRGAGNTIY
-,TRBV5-4,TRBJ1-4,ASSLGGSINEKLF
once,TRBV4-2,TRBJ1-6,ASSQDWGETGGQSPLH
-,TRBV5-4,TRBJ2-3,ASSTGTSGGTDTDTQY
-,TRBV19,TRBJ2-1,ASTVERGAGNEQF
-,TRBV30,TRBJ1-1,AWSVDPRRAEAF
-,TRBV4-2,TRBJ2-2,ASSQVASTGELF
-,TRBV12-5,TRBJ1-1,ASGLPSDGQGDFQDTEAF
-,TRBV13,TRBJ2-3,ASSPRPSRVDTQY
-,TRBV19,TRBJ1-1,ASSIRETEAF
-,TRBV6-5,TRBJ1-1,ASSGRSMNTEAF
-,TRBV7-6,TRBJ2-7,ASSLGLAYEQY
-,TRBV30,TRBJ1-2,ACTDRGHGYT
-,TRBV5-4,TRBJ2-2,ASSLVDGELF